The clone carrying this T cell receptor (beta chain) showed up many times. TCRdb reprocessed the 5' RACE reads with MiXCR, giving one entry per CDR3 protein. The table shows 15,000 to 20,000 distinct CDR3 sequences, with roughly 2.5% occurring only once. This record comes from a study of neurological immune-mediated disorders. The V end lost 6 bases, the J end lost 4 bases, and 10 bases lay between the germline ends. The CDR3 is made up of 13 amino acids. Germline V gene sequence: CDR1 MDHEN, CDR2 SYDVKM. Sequencing used PBMCs. The V call is TRBV28, the J call TRBJ1-3; TRBD1 might be the D (5 bases). This clonotype was obtained from a woman aged 18-29 years with multiple sclerosis. The CDR3 protein is CASRRGAGNTIYF. In DNA, the CDR3 is TGTGCCAGCAGGAGGGGAGCGGGAAACACCATATATTTT.